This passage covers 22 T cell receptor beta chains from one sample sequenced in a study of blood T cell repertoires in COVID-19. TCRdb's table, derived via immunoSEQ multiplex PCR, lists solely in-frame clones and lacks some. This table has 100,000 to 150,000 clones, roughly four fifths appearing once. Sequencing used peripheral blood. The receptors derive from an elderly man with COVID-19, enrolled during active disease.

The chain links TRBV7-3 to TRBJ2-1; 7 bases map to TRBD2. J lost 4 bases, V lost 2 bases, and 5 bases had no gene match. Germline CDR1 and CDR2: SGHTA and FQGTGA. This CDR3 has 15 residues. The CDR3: CASSLGPSGYNEQFF. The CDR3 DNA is TGTGCCAGCAGCTTAGGGCCTAGCGGATACAATGAGCAGTTCTTC.

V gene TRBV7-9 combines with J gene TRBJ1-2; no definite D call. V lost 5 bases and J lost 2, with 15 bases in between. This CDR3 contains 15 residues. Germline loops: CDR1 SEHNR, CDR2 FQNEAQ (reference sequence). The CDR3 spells CASSPAGGLNYGYTF. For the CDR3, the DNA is TGTGCCAGCAGCCCAGCAGGAGGACTGAACTATGGCTACACCTTC.

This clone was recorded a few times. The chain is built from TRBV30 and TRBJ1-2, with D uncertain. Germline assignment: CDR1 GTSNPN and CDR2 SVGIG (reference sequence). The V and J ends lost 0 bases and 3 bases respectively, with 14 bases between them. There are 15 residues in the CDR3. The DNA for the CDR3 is TGTGCCTGGAGTGTACAACTAGGTAGAGACTATGGCTACACCTTC. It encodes CAWSVQLGRDYGYTF.

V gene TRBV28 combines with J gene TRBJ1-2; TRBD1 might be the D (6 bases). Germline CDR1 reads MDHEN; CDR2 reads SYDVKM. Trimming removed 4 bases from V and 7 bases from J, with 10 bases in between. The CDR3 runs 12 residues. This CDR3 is CASSSQGCGYTF. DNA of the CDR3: TGTGCCAGCAGTTCCCAGGGGTGTGGCTACACCTTC.

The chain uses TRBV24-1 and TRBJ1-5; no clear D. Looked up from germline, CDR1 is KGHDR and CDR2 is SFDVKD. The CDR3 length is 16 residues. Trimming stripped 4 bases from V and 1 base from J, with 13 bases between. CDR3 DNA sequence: TGTGCCACCAGTGACGCTGCCTTAGAGAGCAATCAGCCCCAGCATTTT. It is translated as CATSDAALESNQPQHF.

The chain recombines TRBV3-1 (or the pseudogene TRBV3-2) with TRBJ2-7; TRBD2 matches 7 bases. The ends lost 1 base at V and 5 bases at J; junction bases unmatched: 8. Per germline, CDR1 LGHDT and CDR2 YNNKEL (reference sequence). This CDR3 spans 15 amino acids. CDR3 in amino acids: CASSQGDYLTDEQYF. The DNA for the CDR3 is TGTGCCAGCAGCCAAGGGGACTACCTGACGGACGAGCAGTACTTC.

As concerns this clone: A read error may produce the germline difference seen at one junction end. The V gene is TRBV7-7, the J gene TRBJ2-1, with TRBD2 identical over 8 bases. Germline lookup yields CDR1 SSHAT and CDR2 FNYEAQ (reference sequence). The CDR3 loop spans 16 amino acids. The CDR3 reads CASSSQLAALPNEQFF. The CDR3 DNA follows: TGTGCTAGCAGCTCCCAACTAGCGGCCCTCCCGAATGAGCAGTTCTTC.

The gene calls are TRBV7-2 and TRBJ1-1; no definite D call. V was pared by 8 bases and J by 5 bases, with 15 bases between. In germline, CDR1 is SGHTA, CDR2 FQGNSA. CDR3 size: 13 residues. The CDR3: CASPKNYGTEAFF. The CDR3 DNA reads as TGTGCCAGCCCAAAGAATTACGGGACTGAAGCTTTCTTT.

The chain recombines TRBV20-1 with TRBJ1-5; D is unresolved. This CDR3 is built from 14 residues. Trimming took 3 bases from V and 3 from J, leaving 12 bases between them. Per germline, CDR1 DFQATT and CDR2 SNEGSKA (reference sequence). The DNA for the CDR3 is TGCAGTGCTAGTTACCTAGCGGACAATCAGCCCCAGCATTTT. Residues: CSASYLADNQPQHF.

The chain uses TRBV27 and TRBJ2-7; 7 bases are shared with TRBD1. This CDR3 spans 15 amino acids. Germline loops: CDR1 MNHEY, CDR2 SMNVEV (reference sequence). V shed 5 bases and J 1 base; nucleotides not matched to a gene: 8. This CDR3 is CASSPLGQNSYEQYF. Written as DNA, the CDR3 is TGTGCCAGCAGTCCCCTGGGACAGAATTCCTACGAGCAGTACTTC.

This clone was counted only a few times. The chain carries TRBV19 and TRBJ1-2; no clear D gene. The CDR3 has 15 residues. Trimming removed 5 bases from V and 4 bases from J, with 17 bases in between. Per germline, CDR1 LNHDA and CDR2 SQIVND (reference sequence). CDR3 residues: CASSGGPGRSYGYTF. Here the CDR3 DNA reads TGTGCCAGTAGTGGAGGACCCGGGAGGAGCTATGGCTACACCTTC.

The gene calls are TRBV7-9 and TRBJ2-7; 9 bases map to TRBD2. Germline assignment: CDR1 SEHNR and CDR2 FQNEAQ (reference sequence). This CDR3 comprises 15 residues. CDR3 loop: CAVPLAGVSPYEQYF. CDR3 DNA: TGTGCGGTCCCCTTAGCGGGAGTATCCCCCTACGAGCAGTACTTC.

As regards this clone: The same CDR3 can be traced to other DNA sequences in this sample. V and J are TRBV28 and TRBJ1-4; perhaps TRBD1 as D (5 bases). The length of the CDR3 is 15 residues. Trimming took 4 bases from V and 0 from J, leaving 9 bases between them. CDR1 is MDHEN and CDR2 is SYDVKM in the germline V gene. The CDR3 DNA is TGTGCCAGCAGTTCCCCGGGGGCAACTAATGAAAAACTGTTTTTT. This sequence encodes CASSSPGATNEKLFF.

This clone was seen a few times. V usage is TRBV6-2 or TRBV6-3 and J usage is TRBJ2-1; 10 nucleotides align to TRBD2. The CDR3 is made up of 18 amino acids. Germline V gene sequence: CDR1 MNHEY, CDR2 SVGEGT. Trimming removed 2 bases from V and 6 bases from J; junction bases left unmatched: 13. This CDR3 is CASSYPSRGAGGINEQFF. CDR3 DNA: TGTGCCAGCAGTTACCCCTCGCGAGGAGCGGGAGGGATCAATGAGCAGTTCTTC.

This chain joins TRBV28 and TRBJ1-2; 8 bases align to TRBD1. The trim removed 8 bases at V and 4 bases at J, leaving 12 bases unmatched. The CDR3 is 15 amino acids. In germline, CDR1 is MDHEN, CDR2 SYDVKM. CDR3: CASHTPGGTTYGYTF. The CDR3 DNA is TGTGCCAGCCATACGCCAGGGGGCACAACCTATGGCTACACCTTC.

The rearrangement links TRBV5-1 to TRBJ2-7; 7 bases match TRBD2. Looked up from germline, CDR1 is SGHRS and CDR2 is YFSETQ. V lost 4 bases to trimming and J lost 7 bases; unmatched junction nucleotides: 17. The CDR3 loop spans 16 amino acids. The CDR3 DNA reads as TGCGCCAGCAGCCGCCTCGTTGGGCGGGAGATAGCGGAGCAGTACTTC. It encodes CASSRLVGREIAEQYF.

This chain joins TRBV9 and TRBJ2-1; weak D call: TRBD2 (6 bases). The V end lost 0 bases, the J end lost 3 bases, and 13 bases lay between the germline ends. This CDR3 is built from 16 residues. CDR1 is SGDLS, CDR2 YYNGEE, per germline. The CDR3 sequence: CASSVAGRDLYNEQFF. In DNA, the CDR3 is TGTGCCAGCAGCGTAGCTGGGCGGGACCTCTACAATGAGCAGTTCTTC.

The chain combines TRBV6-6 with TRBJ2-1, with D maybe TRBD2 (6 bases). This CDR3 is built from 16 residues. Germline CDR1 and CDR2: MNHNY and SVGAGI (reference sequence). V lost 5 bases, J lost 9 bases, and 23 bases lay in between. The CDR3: CASSLRVQGGIGEQFF. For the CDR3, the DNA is TGTGCCAGCAGTCTTAGGGTCCAGGGAGGTATCGGTGAGCAGTTCTTC.

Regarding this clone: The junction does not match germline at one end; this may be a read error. The CDR3 reads CCVDSGRAGYEQYF. The CDR3 nucleotides read TGCTGCGTTGATAGCGGGAGGGCGGGATACGAGCAGTACTTC. The chain couples TRBV29-1 to TRBJ2-7; TRBD2 matches 11 bases. Germline lookup yields CDR1 SQVTM and CDR2 ANQGSEA. The CDR3 covers 14 residues.

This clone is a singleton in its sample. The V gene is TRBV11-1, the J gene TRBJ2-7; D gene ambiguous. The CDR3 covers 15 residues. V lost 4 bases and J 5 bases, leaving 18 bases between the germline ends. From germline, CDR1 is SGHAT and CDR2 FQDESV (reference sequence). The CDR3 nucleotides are TGTGCCAGCAGCTCCCTTGGCGGTAACAACCACGAGCAGTACTTC. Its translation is CASSSLGGNNHEQYF.

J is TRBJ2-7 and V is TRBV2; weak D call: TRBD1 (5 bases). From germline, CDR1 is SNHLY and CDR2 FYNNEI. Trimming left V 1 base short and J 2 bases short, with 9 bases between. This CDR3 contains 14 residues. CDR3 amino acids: CASSEVGRAYEQYF. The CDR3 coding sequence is TGTGCCAGCAGTGAAGTTGGCAGGGCCTACGAGCAGTACTTC.

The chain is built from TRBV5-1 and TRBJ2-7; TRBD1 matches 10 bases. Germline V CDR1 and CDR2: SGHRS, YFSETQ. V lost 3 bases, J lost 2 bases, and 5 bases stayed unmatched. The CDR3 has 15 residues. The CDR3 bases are TGCGCCAGCAGCTCTATGACAGGGGGCGCCTACGAGCAGTACTTC. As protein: CASSSMTGGAYEQYF.